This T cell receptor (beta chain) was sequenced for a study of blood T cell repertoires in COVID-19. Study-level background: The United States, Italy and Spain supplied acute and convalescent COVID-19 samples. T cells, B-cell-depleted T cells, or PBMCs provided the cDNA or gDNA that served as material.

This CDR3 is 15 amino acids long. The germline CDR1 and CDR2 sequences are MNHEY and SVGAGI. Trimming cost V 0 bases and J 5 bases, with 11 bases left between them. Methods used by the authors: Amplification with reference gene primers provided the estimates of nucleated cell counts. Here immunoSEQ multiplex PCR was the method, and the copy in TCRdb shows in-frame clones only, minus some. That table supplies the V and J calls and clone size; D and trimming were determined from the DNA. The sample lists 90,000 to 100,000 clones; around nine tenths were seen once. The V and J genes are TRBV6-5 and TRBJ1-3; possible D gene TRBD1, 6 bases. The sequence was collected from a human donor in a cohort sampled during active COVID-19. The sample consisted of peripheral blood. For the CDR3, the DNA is TGTGCCAGCAGTTACTCGCAGGGGAACAGAAACACCATATATTTT. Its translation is CASSYSQGNRNTIYF.